The entry below describes one TCR beta chain. This clone occurred a few times. Its antigen is still unknown. No base qualities exist here, and no much larger clone lies one base off it. This record belongs to a study of control samples from healthy donors and cancer patients (dated by TCRdb to the early 2020s). The CDR3 measures 13 amino acids from cysteine to phenylalanine. Solely the CDR3 DNA is kept, with 39 bases framed from the first base. Cut back by 3 bases and 0 bases, the V and J ends lie 8 bases apart. The germline V gene (reference sequence) provides CDR1 DFQATT and CDR2 SNEGSKA. The library was obtained by the immunoSEQ multiplex PCR assay. TCRdb took this table from immuneACCESS and kept in-frame rearrangements with V and J called. Such tables lack part of the clones; where checked against another copy, unresolved V genes explain under half of the gap, and the rest is unexplained. For this sample there are 130,000 to 150,000 clones; about nine tenths appear just once. The ten biggest clones cover less than 5% of the sample.

This chain joins TRBV20-1 to TRBJ1-2, with the D gene call left open. This clonotype was sampled from a man younger than 40 in good health. The material sequenced was blood. The DNA sequence is TGCAGTGCTAGTCTCAGTGCTAACTATGGCTACACCTTC. It encodes CSASLSANYGYTF.